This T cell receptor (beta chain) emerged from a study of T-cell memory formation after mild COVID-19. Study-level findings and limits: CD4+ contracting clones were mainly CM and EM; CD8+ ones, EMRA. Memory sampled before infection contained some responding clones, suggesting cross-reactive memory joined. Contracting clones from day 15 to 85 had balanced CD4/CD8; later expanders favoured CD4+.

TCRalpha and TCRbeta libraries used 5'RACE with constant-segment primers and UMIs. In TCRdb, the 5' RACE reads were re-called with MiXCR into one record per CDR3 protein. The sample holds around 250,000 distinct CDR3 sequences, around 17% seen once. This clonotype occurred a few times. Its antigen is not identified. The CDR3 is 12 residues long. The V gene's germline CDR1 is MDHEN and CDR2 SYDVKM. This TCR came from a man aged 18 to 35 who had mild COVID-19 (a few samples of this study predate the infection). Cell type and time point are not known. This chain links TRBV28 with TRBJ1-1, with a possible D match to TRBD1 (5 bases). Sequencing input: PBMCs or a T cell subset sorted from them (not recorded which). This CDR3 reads CTSGTQNTEAFF. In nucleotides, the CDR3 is TGTACATCAGGGACTCAGAACACTGAAGCTTTCTTT.